This record looks at one TCR beta chain sequence and its context. Assay used: immunoSEQ multiplex PCR; TCRdb lists only in-frame clones, some missing. The sample comprises roughly 2,300,000 clones, under 95% of which are singletons, and 0.3% to 0.45% rests with the top ten. This specimen belongs to a study of shared clonotypes between healthy human individuals. Study information: CD8 memory received one plate per donor, CD8 naive two, CD4 memory three and CD4 naive three.

Germline CDR1 is SGHDT and CDR2 is YYEEEE. Trimming removed 5 bases from V and 4 bases from J; junction bases left unmatched: 19. This CDR3 has 19 residues. Sequencing input: naive CD4+ T cells from PBMCs. The subset was: CD45RA+ positively selected. The clonotype originates from a young man in good health. Some clones in this sample may be carry-over from other donors' samples. The chain recombines TRBV5-6 with TRBJ2-3, with TRBD2 matching 10 bases. The DNA for the CDR3 is TGTGCCAGCAGTAATGGGGCTAGCGGGAGTTTAGTTGTAGCAGATACGCAGTATTTT. This sequence encodes CASSNGASGSLVVADTQYF. Using reference TRBV5-6 and TRBJ2-3 for the parts outside the CDR3, the full variable domain is DAGVTQSPTHLIKTRGQQVTLRCSPKSGHDTVSWYQQALGQGPQFIFQYYEEEERQRGNFPDRFSGHQFPNYSSELNVNALLLGDSALYLCASSNGASGSLVVADTQYFGPGTRLTVL.